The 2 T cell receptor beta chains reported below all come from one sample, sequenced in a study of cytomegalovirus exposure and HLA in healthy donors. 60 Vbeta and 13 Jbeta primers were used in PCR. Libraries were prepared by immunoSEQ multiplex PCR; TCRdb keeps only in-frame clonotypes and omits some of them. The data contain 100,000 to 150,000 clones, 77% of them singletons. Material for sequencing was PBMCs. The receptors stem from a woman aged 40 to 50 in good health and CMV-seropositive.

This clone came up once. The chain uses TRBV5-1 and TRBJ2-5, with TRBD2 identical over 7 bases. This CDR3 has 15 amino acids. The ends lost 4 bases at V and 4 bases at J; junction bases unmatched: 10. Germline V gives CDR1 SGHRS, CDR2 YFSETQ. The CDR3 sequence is CASSAEASGRETQYF. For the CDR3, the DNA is TGCGCCAGCAGCGCCGAAGCTAGCGGAAGAGAGACCCAGTACTTC.

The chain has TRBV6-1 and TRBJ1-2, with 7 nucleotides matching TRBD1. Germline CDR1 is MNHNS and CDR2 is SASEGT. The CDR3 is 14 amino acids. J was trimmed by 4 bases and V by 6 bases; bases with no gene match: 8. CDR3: CASRAYRGSYGYTF. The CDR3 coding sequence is TGTGCCAGCAGGGCTTACAGGGGTAGCTATGGCTACACCTTC.